The clone carrying this T cell receptor beta chain was seen a few times. What it binds is unknown. This CDR3 has 15 residues. Germline loops: CDR1 LNHDA, CDR2 SQIVND (reference sequence). The junction had 13 bases not matched to a gene; V was cut back by 10 bases and J by 8 bases. The data belong to a study of regulatory T cells in long-lasting Graves disease. Overall study findings and caveats: Persistent patients had more shared public clonotypes (roughly 2,700) than new patients (roughly 900).

Described time point: newly diagnosed GD, antithyroid drugs for less than 3 months. Preparation of the TCR library used RNA extracted from PBMCs. In this cohort, patients came from an endocrinology department located in Xi'an, China. In building TCR beta libraries, iRepertoire HTBI primers were used together with Arm-PCR of CDR3 regions. TCRdb called the multiplex PCR reads again in MiXCR, with one record for every CDR3 protein. The data hold approximately 470,000 distinct CDR3 sequences, with about 17% observed a single time. These data also featured in a second study, about T cells in Graves' hyperthyroidism and ophthalmopathy.

This chain uses TRBV19 with TRBJ2-1; the match to TRBD2 covers 11 bases. The receptor was isolated from a man aged 40-55 years with Graves disease. The source was peripheral blood mononuclear cells (PBMCs), collected at new diagnosis, from a patient treated with antithyroid drugs. The DNA for the CDR3 is TGTGCCATAATAGCGGGAGGGCCTTTAGGGGATGAGCAGTTCTTC. Its protein product is CAIIAGGPLGDEQFF.